This T cell receptor (beta chain) was retrieved from a study of T-cell memory formation after mild COVID-19. To note about this clonotype: Its antigen is unidentified.

TCRdb ran MiXCR on the 5' RACE reads and lists one entry per CDR3 protein. Here the sample spans a few hundred thousand distinct CDR3 sequences, about 21% being singletons. Notes on the study in general: Pre-infection memory showed some responding clones, and this suggested that cross-reactive memory joined. Mainly in CM and EM were contracting CD4+ clones; CD8+ were in EMRA.

This CDR3 comprises 15 residues. Germline values: CDR1 GTSNPN, CDR2 SVGIG (reference sequence). The V gene end was trimmed by 3 bases and the J gene end by 3 bases; junction bases not matched to a gene: 9. The clonotype originates from an adult woman who had mild COVID-19 (a few samples of this study predate the infection). Cell type and time point are not known. This sequence joins TRBV30 and TRBJ2-5, with 8 nucleotides matching TRBD1. The sample comprised PBMCs or a T cell subset sorted from them (not recorded which). CDR3 sequence reads: CAWSEIVQGEETQYF. The CDR3 DNA sequence: TGTGCCTGGAGCGAAATCGTACAGGGGGAAGAGACCCAGTACTTC.